Listed here are 6 T cell receptor beta chains from one sample, sequenced in a study of blood T cell repertoires in COVID-19. Libraries were prepared by immunoSEQ multiplex PCR; TCRdb keeps only in-frame clonotypes and omits some of them. Of roughly 250,000 clones listed, 82% are singletons. Sequencing was carried out using peripheral blood. The receptors shown here come from a woman between 65 and 79 years old with acute or convalescent COVID-19.

This clone was seen only once. The rearrangement links TRBV28 to TRBJ1-6; D possibly corresponds to TRBD1 (5 bases). The germline V gene encodes CDR1 MDHEN and CDR2 SYDVKM. Trimming removed 6 bases from V and 7 bases from J, with 13 bases in between. The CDR3 sequence is 14 residues long. The DNA for the CDR3 is TGTGCCAGCAGCCTTCAGGGATGGAATTCACCCCTCCACTTT. It specifies CASSLQGWNSPLHF.

The rearrangement joins TRBV4-2 to TRBJ2-1, with TRBD2 as a possible D gene (6 bases). V lost 0 bases and J 4 bases, leaving 13 bases between the germline ends. The CDR3 extends over 16 amino acids. CDR1 is LGHNA, CDR2 YNFKEQ, per germline. CDR3 in amino acids: CASSQEGLASYNEQFF. CDR3 coding DNA: TGTGCCAGCAGCCAAGAAGGGCTAGCGTCGTACAATGAGCAGTTCTTC.

The chain joins TRBV6-5 to TRBJ1-2, with 9 nucleotides matching TRBD1. The CDR3 runs to 14 residues. V shed 6 bases, J shed 4 bases, and the junction held 6 bases outside the gene matches. The germline gives CDR1 MNHEY, CDR2 SVGAGI. This CDR3 is CASRRGQGIYGYTF. The CDR3, as DNA: TGTGCCAGCAGGCGGGGACAGGGTATCTATGGCTACACCTTC.

The chain carries TRBV3-1 (or the pseudogene TRBV3-2) and TRBJ1-3; D possibly corresponds to TRBD1 (5 bases). The CDR3 runs 16 residues. Germline assignment: CDR1 LGHDT and CDR2 YNNKEL (reference sequence). Trimming cost V 4 bases and J 3 bases, with 16 bases left between them. CDR3 bases: TGTGCCAGCAGCCCCAAATGGGGGGGTCTTGGAAACACCATATATTTT. It encodes CASSPKWGGLGNTIYF.

This clone was detected a few times. The chain recombines TRBV16 with TRBJ2-7; D might be TRBD1 (6 bases). V was clipped by 0 bases and J by 3 bases, with 15 bases between them. The germline CDR1 and CDR2 sequences are KGHSY and FQNENV. This CDR3 region has 16 residues. The CDR3 DNA follows: TGTGCCAGCAGCCAATCATCCACAGGGAATATCTACGAGCAGTACTTC. Protein sequence: CASSQSSTGNIYEQYF.

Only a few counts were recorded for this clone. The chain joins TRBV12-3 or TRBV12-4 to TRBJ2-3; tentatively, D is TRBD2 (5 bases). The CDR3 spans 13 residues. V dropped 2 bases and J dropped 5 bases, with 8 bases sitting between them. The CDR3 bases are TGTGCCAGCAGTTTACTAGCTAGAGATACGCAGTATTTT. Its translation: CASSLLARDTQYF.